The text below deals with one T cell receptor beta chain. Only a few counts were recorded for this clone. Its binding antigen is unknown. Per-base quality was not reported, and no clone a single base away is much larger than it. The method behind the library was the immunoSEQ multiplex PCR assay. Adaptive Biotechnologies carried out high-throughput TCR-beta CDR3 sequencing of genomic DNA for most patients. Per the source publication's procedure: TCR sequencing data for 15 to 20 patients were retrieved from Adaptive's ImmunoSEQ software; a few other patients were processed with MiXCR and VDJtools. CDR3 nucleotide sequences shared between donor and recipient were removed because the origin of such sequences could not be assigned. To count as alloreactive, a clone needed at least 2-fold expansion over unstimulated cells and a minimum CFSE-low frequency of 0.002% (template counts) or 0.001% (read counts). Clones were considered mappable if detected in sequenced pre-transplant spleen, lymph node, or MLR CFSE-low populations of the donor or recipient. The cumulative frequency of alloreactive clones was calculated as a percentage of all sequences, weighted by copy number. TCRdb holds this immuneACCESS table with in-frame rearrangements only. Some clones are missing; in checked studies, unresolved V genes explain under half, and the rest has no known cause. D and trimming were read from the DNA, whereas the V and J calls and clone size are those reported in that table. This sample comprises about 15,000 clones, roughly 60% of them detected only once. The biggest ten clones account for 10% to 15% of the sample.

Dithiothreitol, EDTA incubations and collagenase D digestion were used to isolate intraepithelial and lamina propria lymphocytes from graft specimens. Serial intestinal graft biopsy specimens collected up to 600 days after transplant underwent bulk TCR-beta sequencing. Sequences SGHVS (CDR1) and FQNEAQ (CDR2) are obtained from the germline V gene. Unmatched junction bases come to 8, with V trimmed by 1 base and J by 5 bases. Including the terminal cysteine and phenylalanine, the CDR3 comprises 16 residues. The kept DNA is CDR3 alone, 48 bases in frame from the first base. This entry comes from a study of graft-versus-host responses after intestinal transplantation (dated by TCRdb to the early 2020s). Regarding the complete study: The transplants that recipients got were multivisceral, liver-intestinal, or isolated intestinal. Anti-thymocyte globulin induction was given to all recipients, followed by maintenance tacrolimus and steroids for two to three years. After intestinal transplantation, graft-versus-host and host-versus-graft alloreactive T cell clones were followed in the graft, circulation and bone marrow using bulk TCR-beta CDR3 sequencing. Alloreactive clones were identified by sequencing pre-transplant mixed lymphocyte reaction products and comparing these products with unstimulated pre-transplant donor and recipient T cells. A cohort of under 30 intestinal transplant recipients, including one retransplant, was enrolled, and a few patients lacking pretransplant specimens were excluded. Donor T cell macrochimerism was defined as a peak of at least 4% donor T cells among recipient peripheral blood mononuclear cells. Rather than being sequenced by the commercial service, samples from three later patients were sequenced in-house on an Illumina MiSeq and processed with MiXCR. Broad study findings and their caveats: Early after transplant, peak levels of circulating GvH clones were associated with declines in HvG clones. The conclusions were limited by the relatively low number and heterogeneity of the intestinal transplant patients. In the allografts of patients with donor T cell macrochimerism, GvH to HvG T cell clonal ratios were high. GvH clones were detected in recipient bone marrow, and some of these GvH clones were observed earlier in ileal mucosa or blood, consistent with an intestinal mucosal origin.

The V and J segments used are TRBV7-8 and TRBJ1-2; 9 nucleotides in the junction match TRBD1. This material consisted of ileum tissue, taken 524 days after transplant. This TCR was sampled from a human patient who received an intestinal transplant, so some T cells may come from the graft donor. Read as DNA, the sequence is TGTGCCAGCAGCTTAGAGATCGGACAGGGGACTTATGGCTACACCTTC. This gives the protein CASSLEIGQGTYGYTF.